The next 26 T cell receptor beta chains were all read from a single sample in a study of T-cell reconstitution after alpha-beta-depleted transplantation in children. Using unique molecular identifiers, the investigators prepared the TCRbeta library. MiXCR, run by TCRdb on the PCR reads, gives a single entry per CDR3 protein. Among tens of thousands of distinct CDR3 sequences listed, around 7.9% were seen once. This sample comprised PBMCs from the stem cell graft donor, obtained from the stem cell graft. The receptors stem from a human donor who donated a stem cell graft to a child with acute lymphoblastic leukemia.

In its sample, this clonotype was seen many times. The CDR3 nucleotides read TGTGCCACCAGTGGGACAGGACCCGGCTACAATGAGCAGTTCTTC. Protein product: CATSGTGPGYNEQFF. The rearrangement joins TRBV24-1 to TRBJ2-1, with 7 nucleotides matching TRBD1. From germline, CDR1 is KGHDR and CDR2 SFDVKD. CDR3 length: 15 residues. V gave up 5 bases and J gave up 3 bases; unmatched junction bases: 6.

This clonotype was seen ten or more times. The chain uses TRBV20-1 and TRBJ2-3; D gene uncertain. The CDR3 is 14 amino acids. The V gene's germline CDR1 is DFQATT and CDR2 SNEGSKA (reference sequence). The V end was cut by 2 bases, the J end by 3 bases, with 12 bases between. The CDR3 sequence is CSARSRLSTDTQYF. The CDR3 DNA reads as TGCAGTGCTAGAAGCCGACTCTCAACAGATACGCAGTATTTT.

In this sample, this clonotype is medium-sized. The rearrangement uses TRBV6-4 and TRBJ2-3; 9 positions match TRBD2. J gave up 1 base and V 5 bases, and 1 base lay outside the gene matches. Germline loops: CDR1 MRHNA, CDR2 SNTAGT. This CDR3 is built from 14 residues. The CDR3 region has the DNA TGTGCCAGCAGTCCTAGCGGGGGCACAGATACGCAGTATTTT. Protein product: CASSPSGGTDTQYF.

In its sample, this clonotype was seen a few times. This rearrangement joins TRBV28 to TRBJ2-7, with 9 bases that match TRBD2. The CDR3 is 14 amino acids. Germline trimming cut 10 bases from V and 2 bases from J; bases unmatched to any gene: 9. The germline gives CDR1 MDHEN, CDR2 SYDVKM. In DNA form, the CDR3 reads TGTGCCACGGCTCCGGGCGGGGGGGCCTACGAGCAGTACTTC. The encoded protein is CATAPGGGAYEQYF.

Ten or more counts support this clonotype. V gene TRBV12-3 or TRBV12-4 combines with J gene TRBJ1-2; no definite D call. The CDR3 extends over 13 amino acids. The V end was cut by 7 bases, the J end by 7 bases, with 16 bases between. In DNA, the CDR3 is TGTGCCAGCACCTCGGGCCGGGGAGGTGGCTACACCTTC. Protein: CASTSGRGGGYTF.

The DNA for the CDR3 is TGTGCCAGCAGCGCGCTCCCCGACGACAGGGTTCTAAAGGGCCACGAGCAGTACTTC. Translating gives CASSALPDDRVLKGHEQYF. The chain uses TRBV9 and TRBJ2-7, with 7 bases that match TRBD1. The length of the CDR3 is 19 residues. J was trimmed by 5 bases and V by 3 bases; bases with no gene match: 23. From germline, CDR1 is SGDLS and CDR2 YYNGEE.

This clonotype was observed many times. The chain carries TRBV6-5 and TRBJ1-5; TRBD1 matches at 10 bases. CDR3 length: 15 residues. V lost 4 bases to trimming and J lost 5 bases; unmatched junction nucleotides: 5. Germline V CDR1 and CDR2: MNHEY, SVGAGI. The CDR3 loop reads CASSLAGTGDQPQHF. CDR3 DNA sequence: TGTGCCAGCAGTTTAGCCGGGACAGGGGATCAGCCCCAGCATTTT.

This clonotype was found many times. The chain couples TRBV12-3 or TRBV12-4 to TRBJ2-5; no firm D call. The CDR3 is made up of 12 amino acids. V lost 6 bases and J 3 bases, leaving 8 bases between the germline ends. CDR3 in amino acids: CASRAVKETQYF. The CDR3 DNA sequence: TGTGCCAGCAGGGCGGTAAAAGAGACCCAGTACTTC.

This clonotype showed up many times. The chain carries TRBV20-1 and TRBJ1-6; D unresolved. The CDR3 totals 17 residues. Between the trimmed V and J ends, which lost 0 bases and 0 bases, there was a span of 12 bases. Germline V gives CDR1 DFQATT, CDR2 SNEGSKA (reference sequence). The CDR3 bases are TGCAGTGCTAGAGATCTAAACTCGAGCTCCTATAATTCACCCCTCCACTTT. Translated: CSARDLNSSSYNSPLHF.

Many counts were recorded for this clonotype. The rearrangement links TRBV7-9 to TRBJ2-7; D remains ambiguous. From germline, CDR1 is SEHNR and CDR2 FQNEAQ (reference sequence). V was pared by 3 bases and J by 4 bases, with 16 bases between. The CDR3 runs to 15 residues. The CDR3 region has the DNA TGTGCCAGCAGCTTCGGGCAGGTCGGTTCTTACGAGCAGTACTTC. It yields the protein CASSFGQVGSYEQYF.

This clonotype came up many times. This chain connects TRBV6-1 to TRBJ2-7; D may match TRBD1 or TRBD2 (5 bases each). The CDR3 has 17 amino acids. CDR1 and CDR2 (germline): MNHNS, SASEGT. V was clipped by 3 bases and J by 2 bases, with 20 bases between them. In DNA form, the CDR3 reads TGTGCCAGCAGTGACGAGCGATTACGGGACGGAACCTACGAGCAGTACTTC. It is translated as CASSDERLRDGTYEQYF.

This clonotype was detected only a few times. This rearrangement joins TRBV20-1 to TRBJ1-5, with D unresolved. The CDR3 contains 14 residues. The germline V gene encodes CDR1 DFQATT and CDR2 SNEGSKA (reference sequence). Trimming left V 3 bases short and J 2 bases short, with 11 bases between. This CDR3 reads CSASIRKGNQPQHF. CDR3 DNA sequence: TGCAGTGCTAGCATCAGGAAGGGCAATCAGCCCCAGCATTTT.

This clonotype occurred a few times. This chain's CDR3 is CASSRNTGPKTDTQYF. The DNA of the CDR3 is TGTGCCAGCAGCCGGAATACAGGGCCTAAAACAGATACGCAGTATTTT. This rearrangement joins TRBV12-3 or TRBV12-4 to TRBJ2-3, with D possibly matching TRBD1 (6 bases). CDR3 length equals 16 residues. V was trimmed by 6 bases and J by 3 bases, leaving 19 bases between them.

J is TRBJ2-2 and V is TRBV19; D possibly corresponds to TRBD1 (5 bases). This CDR3 region has 17 residues. Germline CDR1 and CDR2: LNHDA and SQIVND (reference sequence). The V and J ends lost 0 bases and 2 bases respectively, with 13 bases between them. CDR3 protein: CASSIDFSRVNTGELFF. The CDR3 DNA reads TGTGCCAGTAGTATAGATTTCAGCAGGGTTAACACCGGGGAGCTGTTTTTT.

The V gene is TRBV5-1, the J gene TRBJ1-1; D call uncertain. Trimming took off 1 base at V and 2 bases at J, with 12 bases between the two ends. Germline-derived CDR1 and CDR2 are SGHRS and YFSETQ. There are 15 residues in the CDR3. CDR3 amino acids: CASSLSPGINTEAFF. CDR3 bases: TGCGCCAGCAGCTTGTCGCCGGGGATAAACACTGAAGCTTTCTTT.

This clonotype appeared many times. The CDR3 here is CASSAAGTGEYEQYF. The CDR3 region has the DNA TGTGCCAGCTCCGCAGCCGGGACAGGGGAATACGAGCAGTACTTC. The J gene is TRBJ2-7, the V gene TRBV18, with TRBD1 matching over 10 bases. J lost 4 bases, V lost 6 bases, and 9 bases had no gene match. This CDR3 is 15 amino acids long. Germline assignment: CDR1 KGHSH and CDR2 LQKENI.

The chain employs TRBV18 and TRBJ1-1; perhaps TRBD1 as D (6 bases). The CDR3 has 17 amino acids. Deletions cut 2 bases from V and 2 bases from J, with 18 bases between. Germline V gene data show CDR1 as KGHSH and CDR2 as LQKENI. The CDR3 loop is CASSPDRLGMGNTEAFF. The CDR3 DNA reads TGTGCCAGCTCACCAGACAGGCTCGGTATGGGCAACACTGAAGCTTTCTTT.

The chain couples TRBV12-5 to TRBJ2-1; D perhaps matches TRBD2 (7 bases). The CDR3 is 13 amino acids. Germline V gene sequence: CDR1 LGHNT, CDR2 FRNRAP. V was clipped by 0 bases and J by 14 bases, with 14 bases between them. Written as DNA, the CDR3 is TGTGCTAGTGGTTTGGTAAGATGGGGGGGCGAGTTCTTC. This sequence encodes CASGLVRWGGEFF.

This clonotype was counted between two and nine times. The rearrangement links TRBV3-1 to TRBJ2-5; 7 bases are a match to TRBD2. J was trimmed by 5 bases and V by 4 bases; bases with no gene match: 10. Germline V gives CDR1 LGHDT, CDR2 YNNKEL (reference sequence). This CDR3 is 15 amino acids long. CDR3 loop: CASSPPGRGGETQYF. CDR3 in DNA: TGTGCCAGCAGCCCTCCTGGGAGGGGCGGTGAGACCCAGTACTTC.

This chain joins TRBV27 and TRBJ2-1, with TRBD2 identical over 7 bases. CDR3 length equals 14 residues. Germline V gives CDR1 MNHEY, CDR2 SMNVEV (reference sequence). V shed 5 bases, J shed 4 bases, and the junction held 5 bases outside the gene matches. The CDR3 here is CASSHPGGYNEQFF. For the CDR3, the DNA is TGTGCCAGCAGTCATCCGGGGGGTTACAATGAGCAGTTCTTC.

This clonotype was counted at least ten times. This sequence joins TRBV4-3 and TRBJ2-2, with D possibly TRBD1 on 5 matching bases. Trimming stripped 0 bases from V and 6 bases from J, with 14 bases between. The CDR3 contains 16 residues. Germline V gene sequence: CDR1 LGHNA, CDR2 YSLEER. CDR3 protein: CASSQDQALGAGELFF. CDR3 DNA sequence: TGCGCCAGCAGCCAAGATCAGGCATTAGGGGCCGGGGAGCTGTTTTTT.

In its sample, this clonotype was seen many times. The V call is TRBV12-3 or TRBV12-4, the J call TRBJ2-3, with D perhaps TRBD2 (5 bases). Trimming removed 4 bases from V and 5 bases from J, with 16 bases in between. This CDR3 is built from 15 residues. This chain's CDR3 is CASSSGPGELDTQYF. The CDR3 DNA reads as TGTGCCAGCAGTTCAGGACCCGGGGAGTTAGATACGCAGTATTTT.

This clonotype was observed many times. CDR3 protein: CASSEGGESGPQHF. CDR3 bases: TGTGCCAGCAGTGAAGGGGGGGAAAGCGGACCCCAGCATTTT. The gene calls are TRBV6-1 and TRBJ1-5, with D perhaps matching TRBD1 (5 bases). CDR1 is MNHNS and CDR2 is SASEGT in the germline V gene. The CDR3 is 14 residues long. V shed 1 base and J shed 10 bases, with 14 bases lying between them.

There are many counts of this clonotype. The chain carries TRBV12-3 or TRBV12-4 and TRBJ1-1; 7 nucleotides line up with TRBD1. J lost 5 bases, V lost 4 bases, and 10 bases had no gene match. The CDR3 runs to 15 residues. CDR3 in DNA: TGTGCCAGCAGTTCACGGGCAGGGGGGCGAACTGAAGCTTTCTTT. This gives the protein CASSSRAGGRTEAFF.

This clonotype has a count of ten or more. The rearrangement joins TRBV28 to TRBJ2-2; D not resolved. The CDR3 loop spans 13 amino acids. Trimming removed 5 bases from V and 6 bases from J, with 10 bases in between. In germline, CDR1 is MDHEN, CDR2 SYDVKM. The DNA for the CDR3 is TGTGCCAGCAGTGCGCAGGTTTCCGGGGAGCTGTTTTTT. This codes for CASSAQVSGELFF.

This clonotype was observed at least ten times. This sequence joins TRBV6-2 or TRBV6-3 and TRBJ2-7; 13 bases map to TRBD2. Germline V gene data show CDR1 as MNHEY and CDR2 as SVGEGT. Trimming at V came to 8 bases and at J to 0 bases, leaving 10 bases not matched to a gene. CDR3 length equals 17 residues. The CDR3 is CASGFPGLAGSSYEQYF. CDR3 DNA sequence: TGTGCCAGCGGATTCCCGGGACTAGCGGGGAGCTCCTACGAGCAGTACTTC.